Listed here are 30 T cell receptor beta chains from one sample, sequenced in a study of blood T cell repertoires in COVID-19. Measured with immunoSEQ multiplex PCR; TCRdb has only the in-frame clones, and not every one. The sample has fewer than 450,000 clones, 88% seen once. Sequenced: PBMCs or T cells enriched from blood (not recorded which). The source of these receptors is a woman in her late teens or twenties who had recovered from COVID-19.

The chain recombines TRBV7-8 with TRBJ2-7; D is ambiguous. The CDR3 is 15 amino acids. The germline CDR1 and CDR2 sequences are SGHVS and FQNEAQ. Trimming removed 0 bases from V and 3 bases from J, with 12 bases in between. The CDR3 reads CASSLALSWLYEQYF. For the CDR3, the DNA is TGTGCCAGCAGCTTAGCGCTTAGCTGGCTCTACGAGCAGTACTTC.

J is TRBJ2-5 and V is TRBV9; 8 bases are shared with TRBD2. Germline V gene data show CDR1 as SGDLS and CDR2 as YYNGEE. The length of the CDR3 is 15 residues. The V and J ends lost 4 bases and 3 bases, in that order; junction bases with no gene match: 8. The CDR3 DNA reads TGTGCCAGCAGCTCGATTGAGACTAGCGAAGAGACCCAGTACTTC. Translating it yields CASSSIETSEETQYF.

This sequence joins TRBV14 and TRBJ2-1; 8 bases fit TRBD2. V lost 3 bases to trimming and J lost 3 bases; unmatched junction nucleotides: 7. Germline lookup yields CDR1 SGHDN and CDR2 FVKESK. The CDR3 is 16 amino acids. The DNA for the CDR3 is TGTGCCAGCAGCCAGCGATTAGCGGGGCACTACAATGAGCAGTTCTTC. This codes for CASSQRLAGHYNEQFF.

The DNA of the CDR3 is TGCGCCAGCAGCCAAGACCCCCAGAACAATCAGCCCCAGCATTTT. Its protein product is CASSQDPQNNQPQHF. The J gene is TRBJ1-5, the V gene TRBV4-1; D not certain. Germline loops: CDR1 MGHRA, CDR2 YSYEKL. V was pared by 0 bases and J by 3 bases, with 9 bases between. CDR3 length equals 15 residues.

About this clone: Different DNA sequences within this sample yield the same CDR3. The chain uses TRBV4-1 and TRBJ2-7; 9 nucleotides agree with TRBD2. V dropped 3 bases and J dropped 0; count of bases not matched to a gene: 0. The CDR3 is 14 residues long. In germline, CDR1 is MGHRA, CDR2 YSYEKL. The CDR3 DNA sequence: TGCGCCAGCAGCCAGACTAGCGGCTCCTACGAGCAGTACTTC. This gives the protein CASSQTSGSYEQYF.

V gene TRBV19 combines with J gene TRBJ2-2; D may be TRBD2 (5 bases). The germline V gene encodes CDR1 LNHDA and CDR2 SQIVND (reference sequence). The CDR3 sequence is 14 residues long. Trimming removed 6 bases from V and 4 bases from J, with 12 bases in between. This chain's CDR3 is CASRQLGGTGELFF. The CDR3 region has the DNA TGTGCCAGTAGGCAACTAGGAGGCACCGGGGAGCTGTTTTTT.

The V and J genes are TRBV6-2 or TRBV6-3 and TRBJ2-7; TRBD1 is a possible D gene (6 bases). Germline V lookup: CDR1 MNHEY, CDR2 SVGEGT. V was shortened by 0 bases and J by 2 bases, with 14 bases between the two germline ends. The CDR3 spans 16 residues. This CDR3 is CASSYSPGQRAYEQYF. CDR3 sequence (DNA): TGTGCCAGCAGTTACTCGCCGGGACAAAGGGCCTACGAGCAGTACTTC.

The V and J genes are TRBV5-4 and TRBJ1-2; the D is unclear. V dropped 4 bases and J dropped 0 bases, with 13 bases sitting between them. Germline V gives CDR1 SGHNT, CDR2 YYREEE (reference sequence). There are 15 residues in the CDR3. The DNA of the CDR3 is TGTGCCAGCAGCAATGCAGGCACCCCTAACTATGGCTACACCTTC. Its translation: CASSNAGTPNYGYTF. The complete variable domain, with remaining parts taken from reference TRBV5-4 and TRBJ1-2, reads ETGVTQSPTHLIKTRGQQVTLRCSSQSGHNTVSWYQQALGQGPQFIFQYYREEENGRGNFPPRFSGLQFPNYSSELNVNALELDDSALYLCASSNAGTPNYGYTFGSGTRLTVV.

This clone was counted once. DNA for the CDR3: TGTGCCAGCAGCTCGGGGGGGAGCACAGATACGCAGTATTTT. Its translation: CASSSGGSTDTQYF. This chain connects TRBV7-3 to TRBJ2-3; 8 bases map to TRBD2. Per germline, CDR1 SGHTA and CDR2 FQGTGA. The CDR3 covers 14 residues. Unmatched junction bases numbered 0, after V lost 4 bases and J lost 0 bases. The whole variable domain, filled in from reference TRBV7-3 and TRBJ2-3, reads GAGVSQTPSNKVTEKGKYVELRCDPISGHTALYWYRQSLGQGPEFLIYFQGTGAADDSGLPNDRFFAVRPEGSVSTLKIQRTERGDSAVYLCASSSGGSTDTQYFGPGTRLTVL.

This CDR3 reads CASEGPGAGELFF. The DNA of the CDR3 is TGTGCCAGCGAGGGTCCCGGAGCCGGGGAGCTGTTTTTT. The chain carries TRBV6-5 and TRBJ2-2, with a tentative D call TRBD2 (5 bases). CDR1 is MNHEY, CDR2 SVGAGI, per germline. This CDR3 is built from 13 residues. With 8 bases removed from V and 6 bases from J, the gap between germline ends came to 13 bases.

As for this clone: Other DNA variants within this sample encode the same CDR3. This chain uses TRBV6-5 with TRBJ1-2; possible D gene TRBD1, 5 bases. The CDR3 length is 14 residues. CDR1 is MNHEY and CDR2 is SVGAGI in the germline V gene. V gave up 0 bases and J gave up 5 bases, with 10 bases separating them. The chain's CDR3 is CASSYSMGGYGYTF. CDR3 coding DNA: TGTGCCAGCAGTTACTCGATGGGGGGGTATGGCTACACCTTC.

This clone was picked up a small number of times. The rearrangement uses TRBV7-9 and TRBJ1-3; TRBD1 might be the D (5 bases). The CDR3 extends over 17 amino acids. Germline V gene data show CDR1 as SEHNR and CDR2 as FQNEAQ (reference sequence). V lost 1 base, J lost 0 bases, and 13 bases lay in between. Here the CDR3 DNA reads TGTGCCAGCAGCTTAGGTTCGACAGCCTCCTCTGGAAACACCATATATTTT. Translation gives CASSLGSTASSGNTIYF.

This clone came up once. V and J are TRBV5-6 and TRBJ1-1, with D possibly being TRBD1 (5 bases). Germline-derived CDR1 and CDR2 are SGHDT and YYEEEE. With 7 bases removed from V and 7 bases from J, the gap between germline ends came to 14 bases. The CDR3 runs to 12 residues. CDR3 bases: TGTGCCAGCGGCCGTAGGGGATTTGAAGCTTTCTTT. It codes for CASGRRGFEAFF.

The chain uses TRBV6-2 or TRBV6-3 and TRBJ2-3, with 9 bases fitting TRBD2. The CDR3 extends over 17 amino acids. Germline values: CDR1 MNHEY, CDR2 SVGEGT. The J segment lost 3 bases and the V segment lost 2 bases, leaving 9 bases of the junction unmatched. CDR3 in DNA: TGTGCCAGCAGTTACAATCCTAGCGGGGACGTTACAGATACGCAGTATTTT. Protein sequence: CASSYNPSGDVTDTQYF.

The chain combines TRBV10-3 with TRBJ2-7; D is perhaps TRBD1 (6 bases). The CDR3 spans 14 residues. Germline V CDR1 and CDR2: ENHRY, SYGVKD. Trimming took off 10 bases at V and 0 bases at J, with 16 bases between the two ends. CDR3 nucleotides: TGTGCCAGCCGCCGGGACAAGAGCTCCTACGAGCAGTACTTC. Its protein product is CASRRDKSSYEQYF.

The chain carries TRBV7-9 and TRBJ1-2; weak D call: TRBD1 (6 bases). The CDR3 is 13 residues long. CDR1 SEHNR and CDR2 FQNEAQ come from the germline V gene (reference sequence). Trimming left V 1 base short and J 4 bases short, with 7 bases between. The CDR3 nucleotides are TGTGCCAGCAGCTTAGAGGGGGTCTATGGCTACACCTTC. Residues: CASSLEGVYGYTF.

The chain combines TRBV5-5 with TRBJ1-6; D is ambiguous. Germline lookup yields CDR1 SGHKS and CDR2 YYEKEE (reference sequence). The CDR3 is made up of 13 amino acids. The V and J ends lost 7 bases and 5 bases respectively, with 10 bases between them. The CDR3 coding sequence is TGTGCCAGCGCCCGTCGGGATAATTCACCCCTCCACTTT. Translating it yields CASARRDNSPLHF.

Here the CDR3 DNA reads TGTGCCAGCAGCGACAGGGGGAGGCCCCAGCATTTT. Its protein is CASSDRGRPQHF. The chain joins TRBV5-6 to TRBJ1-5; 9 bases are shared with TRBD1. The germline gives CDR1 SGHDT, CDR2 YYEEEE. The CDR3 is 12 amino acids. Germline trimming cut 4 bases from V and 9 bases from J; bases unmatched to any gene: 2. Drawing the rest from reference TRBV5-6 and TRBJ1-5, the complete variable domain is DAGVTQSPTHLIKTRGQQVTLRCSPKSGHDTVSWYQQALGQGPQFIFQYYEEEERQRGNFPDRFSGHQFPNYSSELNVNALLLGDSALYLCASSDRGRPQHFGDGTRLSIL.

The chain carries TRBV5-4 and TRBJ2-1; D might be TRBD1 (7 bases). V dropped 1 base and J dropped 1 base, with 9 bases sitting between them. There are 15 residues in the CDR3. The V gene's germline CDR1 is SGHNT and CDR2 YYREEE (reference sequence). The CDR3 DNA reads as TGTGCCAGCAGCTTGCAGGGGGGATCCTACAATGAGCAGTTCTTC. It codes for CASSLQGGSYNEQFF.

CDR3 sequence reads: CASSRQGASDSPLHF. CDR3 sequence (DNA): TGTGCCAGCTCACGACAGGGGGCATCAGATTCACCCCTCCACTTT. This chain links TRBV18 with TRBJ1-6, with TRBD1 matching over 10 bases. Germline CDR1 and CDR2: KGHSH and LQKENI. CDR3 length: 15 amino acids. The trim removed 4 bases at V and 8 bases at J, leaving 5 bases unmatched.

The chain has TRBV5-1 and TRBJ2-3; 9 bases fit TRBD1. The CDR3 covers 14 residues. From germline, CDR1 is SGHRS and CDR2 YFSETQ. With V trimmed by 7 bases and J by 5 bases, 8 bases remained unmatched. The CDR3 loop is CASARDRVEDTQYF. Here the CDR3 DNA reads TGCGCCAGCGCACGGGACAGGGTTGAAGATACGCAGTATTTT.

The V call is TRBV11-2, the J call TRBJ1-2; 8 bases are shared with TRBD1. This CDR3 contains 13 residues. Germline loops: CDR1 SGHAT, CDR2 FQNNGV. V lost 3 bases to trimming and J lost 8 bases; unmatched junction nucleotides: 5. The CDR3 region is CASSLRRGRGYTF. CDR3 in DNA: TGTGCCAGCAGCTTGCGCAGGGGGCGAGGCTACACCTTC.

The chain couples TRBV6-5 to TRBJ1-5; 8 bases line up with TRBD1. Germline CDR1 MNHEY, CDR2 SVGAGI. V was pared by 7 bases and J by 0 bases, with 2 bases of the junction left unmatched. The CDR3 loop spans 14 amino acids. CDR3 in amino acids: CASMTGDSNQPQHF. The CDR3 coding sequence is TGTGCCAGCATGACAGGGGATAGCAATCAGCCCCAGCATTTT.

This clone has only one observation. The genes are TRBV7-9 and TRBJ2-1; TRBD1 matches 8 bases. Trimming cost V 4 bases and J 3 bases; bases outside gene matches: 5. The CDR3 runs 15 residues. CDR1 and CDR2 from the germline V gene are SEHNR and FQNEAQ (reference sequence). CDR3 bases: TGTGCCAGCAGCTACGACAGGGGACTCTACAATGAGCAGTTCTTC. Translated, it gives CASSYDRGLYNEQFF.

A remark on this clone: In the same sample, other DNA sequences code for this CDR3. The V gene is TRBV5-1, the J gene TRBJ1-5; maybe TRBD1 (6 bases). CDR1 and CDR2 from the germline V gene are SGHRS and YFSETQ. Trimming shortened V by 2 bases and J by 2 bases, and 8 bases separated the two germline ends. This CDR3 has 14 residues. The DNA for the CDR3 is TGCGCCAGCAGCTTAGGGGGAGGCAATCAGCCCCAGCATTTT. As protein: CASSLGGGNQPQHF.

The J gene is TRBJ2-7, the V gene TRBV9; 11 nucleotides align to TRBD2. The ends lost 0 bases at V and 1 base at J; junction bases unmatched: 9. The CDR3 has 18 residues. The germline gives CDR1 SGDLS, CDR2 YYNGEE. CDR3 protein: CASSVGTGTSGPSYEQYF. The CDR3 coding sequence is TGTGCCAGCAGCGTAGGGACCGGGACTAGCGGTCCTTCCTACGAGCAGTACTTC.

The chain combines TRBV5-1 with TRBJ1-4; D is uncertain. Germline CDR1 SGHRS, CDR2 YFSETQ. V was shortened by 3 bases and J by 1 base, with 10 bases between the two germline ends. The CDR3 covers 15 residues. The CDR3 DNA sequence: TGCGCCAGCAGCTCCACAGCGGAAACTAATGAAAAACTGTTTTTT. Its protein product is CASSSTAETNEKLFF.

This clone was counted a single time. The J gene is TRBJ1-6, the V gene TRBV7-8; 8 nucleotides agree with TRBD1. CDR1 and CDR2 (germline): SGHVS, FQNEAQ. Germline trimming cut 5 bases from V and 7 bases from J; bases unmatched to any gene: 7. This CDR3 has 15 residues. CDR3 DNA sequence: TGTGCCAGCAGCCCCGGACAGGGAGGCAATTCACCCCTCCACTTT. It is translated as CASSPGQGGNSPLHF.

The count of this clone is one. This rearrangement joins TRBV14 to TRBJ2-1; D might be TRBD1 (6 bases). The V gene lost 4 bases and the J gene lost 3 bases, with 10 bases spanning the gap. CDR1 SGHDN and CDR2 FVKESK come from the germline V gene. The CDR3 covers 14 residues. The CDR3 DNA reads TGTGCCAGCAGCCCCCAGGACAGCTACAATGAGCAGTTCTTC. As protein: CASSPQDSYNEQFF.

This chain joins TRBV3-1 (or the pseudogene TRBV3-2) and TRBJ2-3, with a possible D match to TRBD2 (5 bases). There are 13 residues in the CDR3. V lost 2 bases to trimming and J lost 4 bases, with 7 bases between them. Germline V gives CDR1 LGHDT, CDR2 YNNKEL (reference sequence). The CDR3 DNA is TGTGCCAGCAGCCAACTAGCTCCAGATACGCAGTATTTT. Protein product: CASSQLAPDTQYF.